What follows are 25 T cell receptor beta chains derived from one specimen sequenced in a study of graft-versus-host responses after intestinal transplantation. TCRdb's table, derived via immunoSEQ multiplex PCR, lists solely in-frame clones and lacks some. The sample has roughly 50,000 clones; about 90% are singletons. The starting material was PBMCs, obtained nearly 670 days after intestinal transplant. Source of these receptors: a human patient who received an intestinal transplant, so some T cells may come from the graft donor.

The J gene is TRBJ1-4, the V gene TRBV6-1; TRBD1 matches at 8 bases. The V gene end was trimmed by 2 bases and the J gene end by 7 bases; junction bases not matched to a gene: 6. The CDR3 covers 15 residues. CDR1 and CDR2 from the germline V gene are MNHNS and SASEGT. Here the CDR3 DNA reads TGTGCCAGCAGTGAACTAACAGGGGGGAGTGAAAAACTGTTTTTT. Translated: CASSELTGGSEKLFF.

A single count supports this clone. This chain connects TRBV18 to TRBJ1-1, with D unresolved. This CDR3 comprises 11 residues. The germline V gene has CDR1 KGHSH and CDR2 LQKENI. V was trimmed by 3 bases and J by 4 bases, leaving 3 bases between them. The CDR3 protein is CASSPGTEAFF. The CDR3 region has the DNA TGTGCCAGCTCACCGGGCACTGAAGCTTTCTTT.

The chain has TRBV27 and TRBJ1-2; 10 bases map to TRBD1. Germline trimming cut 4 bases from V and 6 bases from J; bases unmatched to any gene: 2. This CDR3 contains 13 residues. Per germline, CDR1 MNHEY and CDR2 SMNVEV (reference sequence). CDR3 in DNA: TGTGCCAGCAGTTCCGGGACAGGGGATGGCTACACCTTC. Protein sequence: CASSSGTGDGYTF.

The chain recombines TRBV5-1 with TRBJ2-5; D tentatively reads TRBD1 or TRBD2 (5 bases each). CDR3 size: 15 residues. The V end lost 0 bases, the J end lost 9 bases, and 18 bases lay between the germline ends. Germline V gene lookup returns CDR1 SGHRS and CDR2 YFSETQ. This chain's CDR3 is CASSLEGESVGAQYF. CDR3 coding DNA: TGCGCCAGCAGCTTGGAAGGGGAGTCGGTCGGGGCCCAGTACTTC.

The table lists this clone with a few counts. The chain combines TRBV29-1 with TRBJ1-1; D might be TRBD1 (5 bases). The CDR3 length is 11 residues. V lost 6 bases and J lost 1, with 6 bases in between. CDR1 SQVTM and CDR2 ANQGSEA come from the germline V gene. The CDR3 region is CSVGANTEAFF. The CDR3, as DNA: TGCAGCGTAGGGGCGAACACTGAAGCTTTCTTT.

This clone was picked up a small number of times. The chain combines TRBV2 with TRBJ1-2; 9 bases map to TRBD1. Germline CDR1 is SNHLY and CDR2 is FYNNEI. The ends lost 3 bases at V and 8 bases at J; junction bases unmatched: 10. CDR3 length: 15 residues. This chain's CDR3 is CASSELGQGSSGYTF. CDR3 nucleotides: TGTGCCAGCAGTGAGTTGGGACAGGGTAGTAGCGGCTACACCTTC.

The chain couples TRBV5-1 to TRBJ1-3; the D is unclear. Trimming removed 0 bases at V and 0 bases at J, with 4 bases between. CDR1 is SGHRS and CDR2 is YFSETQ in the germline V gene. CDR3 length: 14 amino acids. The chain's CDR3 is CASSLAVSGNTIYF. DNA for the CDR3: TGCGCCAGCAGCTTGGCCGTCTCTGGAAACACCATATATTTT. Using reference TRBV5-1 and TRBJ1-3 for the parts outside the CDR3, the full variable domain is KAGVTQTPRYLIKTRGQQVTLSCSPISGHRSVSWYQQTPGQGLQFLFEYFSETQRNKGNFPGRFSGRQFSNSRSEMNVSTLELGDSALYLCASSLAVSGNTIYFGEGSWLTVV.

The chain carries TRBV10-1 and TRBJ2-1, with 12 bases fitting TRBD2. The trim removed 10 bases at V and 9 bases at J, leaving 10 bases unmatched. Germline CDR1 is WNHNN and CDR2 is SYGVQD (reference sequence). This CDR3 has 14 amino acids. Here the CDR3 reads CATASGGALSEQFF. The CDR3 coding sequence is TGCGCCACGGCTAGCGGGGGGGCCTTAAGTGAGCAGTTCTTC.

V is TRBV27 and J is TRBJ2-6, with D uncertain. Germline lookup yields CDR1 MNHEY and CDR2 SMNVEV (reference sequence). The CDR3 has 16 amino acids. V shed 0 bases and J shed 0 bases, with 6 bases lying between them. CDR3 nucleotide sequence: TGTGCCAGCAGTTTATCGACTCCCTCTGGGGCCAACGTCCTGACTTTC. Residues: CASSLSTPSGANVLTF.

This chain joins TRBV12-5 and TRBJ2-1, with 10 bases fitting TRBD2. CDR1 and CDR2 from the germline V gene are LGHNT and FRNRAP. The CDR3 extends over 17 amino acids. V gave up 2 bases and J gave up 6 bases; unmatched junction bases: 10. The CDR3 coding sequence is TGTGCTAGTGGTTTGCGCCTAGCGGGGGCGGTAGGCAATGAGCAGTTCTTC. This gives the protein CASGLRLAGAVGNEQFF. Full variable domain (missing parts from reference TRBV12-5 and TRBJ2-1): DARVTQTPRHKVTEMGQEVTMRCQPILGHNTVFWYRQTMMQGLELLAYFRNRAPLDDSGMPKDRFSAEMPDATLATLKIQPSEPRDSAVYFCASGLRLAGAVGNEQFFGPGTRLTVL.

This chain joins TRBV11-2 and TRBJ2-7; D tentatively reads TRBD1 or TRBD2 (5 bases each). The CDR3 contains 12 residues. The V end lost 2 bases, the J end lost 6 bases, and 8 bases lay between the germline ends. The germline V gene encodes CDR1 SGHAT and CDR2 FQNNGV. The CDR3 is CASSLIGTEQYF. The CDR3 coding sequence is TGTGCCAGCAGCTTAATTGGGACCGAGCAGTACTTC.

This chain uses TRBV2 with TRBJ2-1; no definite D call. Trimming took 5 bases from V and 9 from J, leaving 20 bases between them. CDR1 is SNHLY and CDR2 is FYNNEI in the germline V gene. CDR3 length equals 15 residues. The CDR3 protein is CASSYPSPIHFEQFF. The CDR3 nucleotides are TGTGCCAGCAGTTACCCATCCCCTATACACTTTGAGCAGTTCTTC.

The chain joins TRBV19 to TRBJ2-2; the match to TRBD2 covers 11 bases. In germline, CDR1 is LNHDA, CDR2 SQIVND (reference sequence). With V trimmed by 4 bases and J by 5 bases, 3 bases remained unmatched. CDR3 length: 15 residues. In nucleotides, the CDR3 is TGTGCCAGTAGTACTACTAGCGGGGGAACCGGGGAGCTGTTTTTT. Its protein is CASSTTSGGTGELFF.

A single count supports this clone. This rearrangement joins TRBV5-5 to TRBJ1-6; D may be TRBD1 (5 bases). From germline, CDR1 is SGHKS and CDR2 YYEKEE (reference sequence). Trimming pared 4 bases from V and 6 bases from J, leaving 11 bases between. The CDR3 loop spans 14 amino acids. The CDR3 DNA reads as TGTGCCAGCAGCACGGGACGGTCTAATTCACCCCTCCACTTT. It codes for CASSTGRSNSPLHF.

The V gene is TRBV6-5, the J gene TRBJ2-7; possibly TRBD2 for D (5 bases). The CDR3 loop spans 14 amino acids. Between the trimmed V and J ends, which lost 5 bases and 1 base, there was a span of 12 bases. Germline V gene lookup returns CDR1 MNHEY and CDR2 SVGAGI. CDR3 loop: CASSSPGSSYEQYF. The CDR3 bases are TGTGCCAGCAGTAGTCCGGGGTCTTCCTACGAGCAGTACTTC.

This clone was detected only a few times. The CDR3 loop is CASGHPEQFF. CDR3 coding DNA: TGTGCCAGTGGTCATCCCGAGCAGTTCTTC. The V call is TRBV19, the J call TRBJ2-1; D gene ambiguous. This CDR3 is built from 10 residues. V lost 8 bases to trimming and J lost 10 bases, with 9 bases between them. Germline CDR1 LNHDA, CDR2 SQIVND (reference sequence). The variable domain in full, with the rest retrieved from reference TRBV19 and TRBJ2-1, is DGGITQSPKYLFRKEGQNVTLSCEQNLNHDAMYWYRQDPGQGLRLIYYSQIVNDFQKGDIAEGYSVSREKKESFPLTVTSAQKNPTAFYLCASGHPEQFFGPGTRLTVL.

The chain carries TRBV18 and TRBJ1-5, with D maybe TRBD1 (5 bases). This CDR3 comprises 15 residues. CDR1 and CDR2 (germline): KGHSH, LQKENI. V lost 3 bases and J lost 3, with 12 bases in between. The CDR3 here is CASSPSRADNQPQHF. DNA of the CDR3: TGTGCCAGCTCACCTTCCAGGGCGGACAATCAGCCCCAGCATTTT.

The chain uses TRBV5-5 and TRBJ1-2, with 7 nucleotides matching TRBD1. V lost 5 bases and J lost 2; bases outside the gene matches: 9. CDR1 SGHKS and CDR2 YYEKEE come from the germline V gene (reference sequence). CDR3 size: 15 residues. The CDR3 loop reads CASSLQGGNNYGYTF. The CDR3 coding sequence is TGTGCCAGCAGTCTCCAGGGGGGAAACAACTATGGCTACACCTTC.

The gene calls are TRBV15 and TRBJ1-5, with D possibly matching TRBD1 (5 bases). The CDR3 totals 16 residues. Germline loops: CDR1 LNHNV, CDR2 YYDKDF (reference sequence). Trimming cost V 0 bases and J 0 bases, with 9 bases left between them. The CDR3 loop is CATSRDRGNSNQPQHF. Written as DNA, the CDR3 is TGTGCCACCAGCAGAGATCGGGGGAATAGCAATCAGCCCCAGCATTTT.

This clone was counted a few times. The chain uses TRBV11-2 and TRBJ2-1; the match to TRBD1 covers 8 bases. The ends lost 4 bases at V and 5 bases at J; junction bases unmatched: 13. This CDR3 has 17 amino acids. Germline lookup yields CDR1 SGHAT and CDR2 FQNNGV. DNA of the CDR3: TGTGCCAGCAGCTCCCGCAGGGGGCTCGTGGCGAACAATGAGCAGTTCTTC. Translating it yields CASSSRRGLVANNEQFF.

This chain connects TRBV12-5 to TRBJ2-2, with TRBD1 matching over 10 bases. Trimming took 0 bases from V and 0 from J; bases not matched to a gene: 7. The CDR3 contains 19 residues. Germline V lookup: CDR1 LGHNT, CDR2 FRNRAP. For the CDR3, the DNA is TGTGCTAGTGGTTTGGTCCGGACAGGGGGGATTTCGAACACCGGGGAGCTGTTTTTT. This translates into CASGLVRTGGISNTGELFF.

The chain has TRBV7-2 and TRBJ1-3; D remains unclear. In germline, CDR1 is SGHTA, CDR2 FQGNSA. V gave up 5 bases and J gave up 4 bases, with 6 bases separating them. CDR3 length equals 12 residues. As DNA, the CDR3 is TGTGCCAGCAGCCCACTCGGAAACACCATATATTTT. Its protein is CASSPLGNTIYF.

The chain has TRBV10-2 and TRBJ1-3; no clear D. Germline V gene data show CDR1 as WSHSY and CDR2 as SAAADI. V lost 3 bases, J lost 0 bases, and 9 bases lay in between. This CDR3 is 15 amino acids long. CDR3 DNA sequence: TGCGCCAGCAGTGATCCGCAGATCTCTGGAAACACCATATATTTT. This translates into CASSDPQISGNTIYF.

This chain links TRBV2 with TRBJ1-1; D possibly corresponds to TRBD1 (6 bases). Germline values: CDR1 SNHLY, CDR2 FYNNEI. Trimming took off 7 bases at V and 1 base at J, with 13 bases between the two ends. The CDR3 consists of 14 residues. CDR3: CASISGAPNTEAFF. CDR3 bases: TGTGCCAGCATATCGGGGGCCCCGAACACTGAAGCTTTCTTT. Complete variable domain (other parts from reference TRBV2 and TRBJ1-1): EPEVTQTPSHQVTQMGQEVILRCVPISNHLYFYWYRQILGQKVEFLVSFYNNEISEKSEIFDDQFSVERPDGSNFTLKIRSTKLEDSAMYFCASISGAPNTEAFFGQGTRLTVV.

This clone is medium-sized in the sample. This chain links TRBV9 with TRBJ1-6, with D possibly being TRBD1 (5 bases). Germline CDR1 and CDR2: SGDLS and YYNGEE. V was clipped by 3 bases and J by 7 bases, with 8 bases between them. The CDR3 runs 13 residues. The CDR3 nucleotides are TGTGCCAGCAGCGGAGAGGGGAATTCACCCCTCCACTTT. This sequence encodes CASSGEGNSPLHF.